The 26 T cell receptor beta chains given below trace back to one sample, sequenced in a study of T-cell memory formation after mild COVID-19. TCRdb redid the calling of the 5' RACE reads with MiXCR, one entry per CDR3 protein. Among about 470,000 distinct CDR3 sequences listed, roughly 25% were seen once. Sequencing input: PBMCs or a T cell subset sorted from them (not recorded which). The receptors were sampled from an adult woman who had mild COVID-19 (a few samples of this study predate the infection). Cell type and time point are not known.

The genes are TRBV7-8 and TRBJ1-1; tentatively, D is TRBD1 (5 bases). The V gene lost 1 base and the J gene lost 1 base, with 16 bases spanning the gap. There are 17 residues in the CDR3. Germline V CDR1 and CDR2: SGHVS, FQNEAQ. CDR3 DNA: TGTGCCAGCAGCTTAGGAAAGGGGCGGCACGCGAACACTGAAGCTTTCTTT. Its translation: CASSLGKGRHANTEAFF.

The rearrangement joins TRBV3-1 to TRBJ2-7; D possibly corresponds to TRBD2 (6 bases). V was pared by 4 bases and J by 2 bases, with 9 bases between. Germline CDR1 is LGHDT and CDR2 is YNNKEL (reference sequence). This CDR3 has 13 residues. Written as DNA, the CDR3 is TGTGCCAGCAGCCGGGGGACTCCCTACGAGCAGTACTTC. Protein sequence: CASSRGTPYEQYF.

The chain recombines TRBV7-3 with TRBJ2-1; 7 nucleotides agree with TRBD2. Germline values: CDR1 SGHTA, CDR2 FQGTGA. CDR3 size: 13 residues. The V gene end was trimmed by 4 bases and the J gene end by 11 bases; junction bases not matched to a gene: 8. The CDR3 DNA is TGTGCCAGCAGCTCCGCCGAGCGGGGTCAGCAGTTCTTC. Protein: CASSSAERGQQFF.

This clonotype was observed a handful of times. The CDR3 coding sequence is TGTGCCAGCAGCTTAGACTCTAGCTCCCAGTTCTTC. This sequence encodes CASSLDSSSQFF. The V call is TRBV7-9, the J call TRBJ2-1; TRBD2 might be the D (5 bases). The CDR3 has 12 amino acids. Looked up from germline, CDR1 is SEHNR and CDR2 is FQNEAQ (reference sequence). With 1 base removed from V and 13 bases from J, the gap between germline ends came to 11 bases.

The chain has TRBV12-3 or TRBV12-4 and TRBJ2-4, with D perhaps matching TRBD1 (7 bases). The CDR3 is 19 amino acids. V lost 10 bases to trimming and J lost 2 bases, with 30 bases between them. CDR3 in amino acids: CAIRRAPQRTGVTKNIQYF. DNA of the CDR3: TGTGCCATCAGGAGGGCCCCGCAAAGAACAGGGGTAACCAAAAACATTCAGTACTTC.

The chain employs TRBV15 and TRBJ1-1; D not resolved. This CDR3 spans 13 amino acids. The germline V and J ends were trimmed by 5 bases and 5 bases, with 12 bases remaining between them. From germline, CDR1 is LNHNV and CDR2 YYDKDF (reference sequence). In nucleotides, the CDR3 is TGTGCCACCAGCCCTCGATTCGGAACTGAAGCTTTCTTT. Protein: CATSPRFGTEAFF. The full variable domain, its missing parts supplied by reference TRBV15 and TRBJ1-1, is DAMVIQNPRYQVTQFGKPVTLSCSQTLNHNVMYWYQQKSSQAPKLLFHYYDKDFNNEADTPDNFQSRRPNTSFCFLDIRSPGLGDTAMYLCATSPRFGTEAFFGQGTRLTVV.

This clonotype was seen more than once but under ten times. V and J are TRBV5-1 and TRBJ1-6; 9 bases line up with TRBD1. The length of the CDR3 is 15 residues. After removal of 3 bases from V and 9 bases from J, the junction contained 7 bases not matched to a gene. Looked up from germline, CDR1 is SGHRS and CDR2 is YFSETQ. CDR3 loop: CASSSGQGIGSPLHF. The CDR3 DNA sequence: TGCGCCAGCAGCTCCGGACAGGGGATAGGTTCACCCCTCCACTTT.

In its sample, this clonotype was seen a few times. The chain links TRBV24-1 to TRBJ1-1; the match to TRBD1 covers 7 bases. The CDR3 sequence is 15 residues long. CDR1 KGHDR and CDR2 SFDVKD come from the germline V gene. The V gene end was trimmed by 3 bases and the J gene end by 2 bases; junction bases not matched to a gene: 5. CDR3 sequence reads: CATSDIRGTNTEAFF. The CDR3 coding sequence is TGTGCCACCAGTGATATCAGGGGGACTAACACTGAAGCTTTCTTT.

This clonotype was seen a handful of times. The chain is built from TRBV7-2 and TRBJ2-7; TRBD2 matches 9 bases. J lost 6 bases, V lost 1 base, and 10 bases had no gene match. The germline gives CDR1 SGHTA, CDR2 FQGNSA. The CDR3 is made up of 16 amino acids. CDR3 in DNA: TGTGCCAGCAGCTTAGATGCCGTAGCGGGAGTGGGCGAGCAGTACTTC. Translating it yields CASSLDAVAGVGEQYF.

There are a few counts of this clonotype. This rearrangement joins TRBV6-1 to TRBJ1-1, with D hard to call. The CDR3 has 13 amino acids. CDR1 and CDR2 (germline): MNHNS, SASEGT. The V end lost 6 bases, the J end lost 3 bases, and 11 bases lay between the germline ends. In DNA form, the CDR3 reads TGTGCCAGCAGCCCCGACGGACACACTGAAGCTTTCTTT. It encodes CASSPDGHTEAFF.

This rearrangement joins TRBV19 to TRBJ2-3, with D perhaps TRBD2 (6 bases). V shed 5 bases and J shed 2 bases, with 20 bases lying between them. The CDR3 has 17 amino acids. CDR1 is LNHDA and CDR2 is SQIVND in the germline V gene (reference sequence). In DNA form, the CDR3 reads TGTGCCAGTAGTCCTTCTTGGGACTTCCCTGACACAGATACGCAGTATTTT. Protein sequence: CASSPSWDFPDTDTQYF. The full variable domain, completed using reference TRBV19 and TRBJ2-3, is DGGITQSPKYLFRKEGQNVTLSCEQNLNHDAMYWYRQDPGQGLRLIYYSQIVNDFQKGDIAEGYSVSREKKESFPLTVTSAQKNPTAFYLCASSPSWDFPDTDTQYFGPGTRLTVL.

The chain recombines TRBV7-2 with TRBJ2-1, with D hard to call. V was clipped by 2 bases and J by 4 bases, with 9 bases between them. This CDR3 has 14 residues. The germline V gene encodes CDR1 SGHTA and CDR2 FQGNSA. The CDR3 sequence is CASSLMGLYNEQFF. The CDR3 region has the DNA TGTGCCAGCAGCTTAATGGGCCTATACAATGAGCAGTTCTTC.

This clonotype has a count of ten or more. The rearrangement uses TRBV5-6 and TRBJ2-2; TRBD1 or TRBD2 may be the D gene (5 bases each). In germline, CDR1 is SGHDT, CDR2 YYEEEE. Deletions cut 4 bases from V and 1 base from J, with 17 bases between. This CDR3 is built from 17 residues. In DNA, the CDR3 is TGTGCCAGCAGCCCATCCTCTGTGGGGGTGAACACCGGGGAGCTGTTTTTT. Translation gives CASSPSSVGVNTGELFF.

The chain couples TRBV27 to TRBJ2-1; maybe TRBD2 (5 bases). The CDR3 runs 14 residues. The V gene lost 2 bases and the J gene lost 8 bases, with 13 bases spanning the gap. Germline CDR1 reads MNHEY; CDR2 reads SMNVEV (reference sequence). For the CDR3, the DNA is TGTGCCAGCAGTTTAAGGGCTAGCCCTCATGAGCAGTTCTTC. Translated, it gives CASSLRASPHEQFF.

This clonotype was seen many times. This chain connects TRBV6-1 to TRBJ2-7; 8 positions match TRBD2. Unmatched junction bases numbered 9, after V lost 3 bases and J lost 5 bases. The V gene's germline CDR1 is MNHNS and CDR2 SASEGT. The CDR3 covers 15 residues. CDR3 amino acids: CASSELSGTFHEQYF. The DNA of the CDR3 is TGTGCCAGCAGTGAGCTTAGCGGGACTTTCCACGAGCAGTACTTC.

The chain joins TRBV5-4 to TRBJ2-2, with 12 nucleotides matching TRBD2. This CDR3 contains 17 residues. Germline V gene data show CDR1 as SGHNT and CDR2 as YYREEE (reference sequence). V lost 4 bases and J lost 4; bases outside the gene matches: 8. The DNA for the CDR3 is TGTGCCAGCAGCCCGACTAGCGGGAGAGTCGGCACCGGGGAGCTGTTTTTT. It encodes CASSPTSGRVGTGELFF. The entire variable domain, with the rest obtained from reference TRBV5-4 and TRBJ2-2, is as follows: ETGVTQSPTHLIKTRGQQVTLRCSSQSGHNTVSWYQQALGQGPQFIFQYYREEENGRGNFPPRFSGLQFPNYSSELNVNALELDDSALYLCASSPTSGRVGTGELFFGEGSRLTVL.

This chain connects TRBV5-1 to TRBJ2-7, with D possibly being TRBD1 (5 bases). Trimming shortened V by 4 bases and J by 5 bases, and 13 bases separated the two germline ends. Germline V CDR1 and CDR2: SGHRS, YFSETQ. The CDR3 is made up of 13 amino acids. Here the CDR3 DNA reads TGCGCCAGCAGCGTCAGGGCTGAGGACGAGCAGTACTTC. It encodes CASSVRAEDEQYF.

There are a few counts of this clonotype. The CDR3 protein is CSARVKVAGALAKTQYF. CDR3 sequence (DNA): TGCAGTGCTAGAGTAAAGGTGGCAGGGGCCTTGGCGAAGACCCAGTACTTC. The chain has TRBV20-1 and TRBJ2-5, with D perhaps matching TRBD1 (6 bases). CDR1 is DFQATT and CDR2 is SNEGSKA in the germline V gene (reference sequence). The CDR3 consists of 17 residues. Trimming took 1 base from V and 6 from J, leaving 24 bases between them.

The chain has TRBV20-1 and TRBJ2-5; 12 bases map to TRBD2. The junction had 4 bases not matched to a gene; V was cut back by 6 bases and J by 2 bases. CDR3 length: 14 residues. Germline lookup yields CDR1 DFQATT and CDR2 SNEGSKA (reference sequence). The CDR3 here is CSAPLAGGQETQYF. DNA for the CDR3: TGCAGTGCGCCACTAGCGGGGGGACAAGAGACCCAGTACTTC.

In this sample, this clonotype turned up a few times. CDR3 sequence: CASSQARDSVSSTDTQYF. The CDR3, as DNA: TGCGCCAGCAGCCAGGCCCGGGACAGCGTTTCTAGCACAGATACGCAGTATTTT. The chain carries TRBV4-1 and TRBJ2-3; 7 bases map to TRBD1. V shed 3 bases and J 0 bases; nucleotides not matched to a gene: 12. The CDR3 runs to 18 residues. The germline gives CDR1 MGHRA, CDR2 YSYEKL.

The gene calls are TRBV5-1 and TRBJ1-2, with 7 bases identical to TRBD1. The CDR3 spans 15 residues. Germline values: CDR1 SGHRS, CDR2 YFSETQ. Unmatched junction bases numbered 5, after V lost 3 bases and J lost 0 bases. CDR3: CASSSEGQANYGYTF. CDR3 in DNA: TGCGCCAGCAGCTCGGAAGGACAGGCTAACTATGGCTACACCTTC.

Only a few counts were recorded for this clonotype. This chain links TRBV18 with TRBJ1-1; 11 bases line up with TRBD1. The CDR3 is 15 residues long. Unmatched junction bases numbered 5, after V lost 3 bases and J lost 5 bases. From germline, CDR1 is KGHSH and CDR2 LQKENI. Written as DNA, the CDR3 is TGTGCCAGCTCACCTACGGGACAGGGGGGGACTGAAGCTTTCTTT. This gives the protein CASSPTGQGGTEAFF.

The J gene is TRBJ1-5, the V gene TRBV20-1; TRBD1 agrees at 8 bases. Germline loops: CDR1 DFQATT, CDR2 SNEGSKA (reference sequence). The length of the CDR3 is 17 residues. After removal of 2 bases from V and 0 bases from J, the junction contained 9 bases not matched to a gene. This CDR3 reads CSARISDRGYSNQPQHF. The DNA of the CDR3 is TGCAGTGCTAGAATTTCCGACAGGGGCTATAGCAATCAGCCCCAGCATTTT.

This chain connects TRBV7-9 to TRBJ2-1, with D perhaps assigned TRBD1 or TRBD2 (5 bases each). V lost 4 bases, J lost 12 bases, and 10 bases lay in between. The CDR3 covers 11 residues. Germline CDR1 SEHNR, CDR2 FQNEAQ (reference sequence). CDR3 amino acids: CASSSPGPQFF. The CDR3 DNA sequence: TGTGCCAGCAGCTCACCGGGACCGCAGTTCTTC. The full variable domain, rest sourced from reference TRBV7-9 and TRBJ2-1, is DTGVSQNPRHKITKRGQNVTFRCDPISEHNRLYWYRQTLGQGPEFLTYFQNEAQLEKSRLLSDRFSAERPKGSFSTLEIQRTEQGDSAMYLCASSSPGPQFFGPGTRLTVL.

This rearrangement joins TRBV5-1 to TRBJ1-2; 7 bases match TRBD1. Losses at the gene ends were 6 bases for V and 3 bases for J; bases not matched to a gene: 14. Germline lookup yields CDR1 SGHRS and CDR2 YFSETQ. The CDR3 runs 16 residues. The CDR3 coding sequence is TGCGCCAGCATGTTATCAGGAGGGGGCGAAGACTATGGCTACACCTTC. Translation gives CASMLSGGGEDYGYTF.

This clonotype was seen many times. This sequence joins TRBV11-2 and TRBJ2-5, with D tentatively TRBD2 (6 bases). Trimming stripped 6 bases from V and 3 bases from J, with 11 bases between. CDR3 length equals 13 residues. Germline lookup yields CDR1 SGHAT and CDR2 FQNNGV. This CDR3 reads CASSLWGEETQYF. Here the CDR3 DNA reads TGTGCCAGCAGTTTGTGGGGGGAAGAGACCCAGTACTTC.